These T cell receptor beta chains were read from a single sample in a study of blood T cell repertoires in COVID-19. Sequenced by immunoSEQ multiplex PCR; TCRdb stores in-frame clones only, minus some. The sample records some 300,000 clones, about 90% being singletons. The source material was peripheral blood. The receptors were sampled from a man aged 18 to 29 with active or convalescent COVID-19. Both conserved end residues are part of each CDR3. D genes are given only for firm matches. Expanded clones are given a class, and other clones once, few, many or no size at all.

v_call: TRBV5-6; d_call: TRBD1; clone_size: few; j_call: TRBJ1-1; cdr3_aa: CASSFGRGQGTEAFF; cdr3_nt: TGTGCCAGCAGCTTTGGAAGGGGGCAGGGGACTGAAGCTTTCTTT
v_call: TRBV19; d_call: TRBD1; clone_size: NA; j_call: TRBJ2-3; cdr3_aa: CASPTLDRGHTDTQYF; cdr3_nt: TGTGCCAGTCCAACCTTAGACAGGGGACACACAGATACGCAGTATTTT
v_call: TRBV2; d_call: TRBD1; clone_size: once; j_call: TRBJ1-2; cdr3_aa: CASKDRGQGVIGYTF; cdr3_nt: TGTGCCAGCAAAGATCGGGGACAGGGGGTGATTGGCTACACCTTC
v_call: TRBV19; d_call: TRBD2; clone_size: NA; j_call: TRBJ2-3; cdr3_aa: CASSPLLAGGTDTQYF; cdr3_nt: TGTGCCAGTAGCCCTCTACTAGCGGGGGGCACAGATACGCAGTATTTT
v_call: TRBV5-1; d_call: NA; clone_size: few; j_call: TRBJ1-2; cdr3_aa: CASSLVPGSFYGYTF; cdr3_nt: TGCGCCAGCAGCTTGGTACCCGGGAGCTTCTATGGCTACACCTTC
v_call: TRBV4-2; d_call: NA; clone_size: NA; j_call: TRBJ1-1; cdr3_aa: CASSQPGMNTEAFF; cdr3_nt: TGTGCCAGCAGCCAACCGGGGATGAACACTGAAGCTTTCTTT
v_call: TRBV13; d_call: TRBD1; clone_size: NA; j_call: TRBJ2-7; cdr3_aa: CASSAPGQGLYF; cdr3_nt: TGTGCCAGCAGCGCACCGGGACAGGGGTTGTACTTC
v_call: TRBV7-6; d_call: TRBD2; clone_size: NA; j_call: TRBJ2-1; cdr3_aa: CASSLKGSGGFSYNEQFF; cdr3_nt: TGTGCCAGCAGCTTAAAGGGTAGCGGGGGGTTCTCCTACAATGAGCAGTTCTTC
v_call: TRBV28; d_call: TRBD1; clone_size: few; j_call: TRBJ1-2; cdr3_aa: CASSTYYRGGYTF; cdr3_nt: TGTGCCAGCAGTACCTATTACAGGGGTGGCTACACCTTC
v_call: TRBV5-4; d_call: NA; clone_size: NA; j_call: TRBJ1-1; cdr3_aa: CASSLGQALSNTEAFF; cdr3_nt: TGTGCCAGCAGCTTGGGACAGGCACTTTCGAACACTGAAGCTTTCTTT
v_call: TRBV19; d_call: NA; clone_size: NA; j_call: TRBJ1-2; cdr3_aa: CASRGQFYGYTF; cdr3_nt: TGTGCCAGTAGAGGACAGTTCTATGGCTACACCTTC
v_call: TRBV5-1; d_call: TRBD1; clone_size: NA; j_call: TRBJ2-7; cdr3_aa: CASSKGQGLYEQYF; cdr3_nt: TGCGCCAGCAGCAAGGGACAGGGCCTTTACGAGCAGTACTTC
v_call: TRBV18; d_call: TRBD1; clone_size: NA; j_call: TRBJ1-2; cdr3_aa: CASSFSTGGGKDGYTF; cdr3_nt: TGTGCCAGCTCTTTTTCGACAGGGGGCGGAAAGGATGGCTACACCTTC
v_call: TRBV3-1/TRBV3-2; d_call: NA; clone_size: NA; j_call: TRBJ1-6; cdr3_aa: CASSQGHQGSLHF; cdr3_nt: TGTGCCAGCAGCCAAGGCCATCAGGGATCCCTCCACTTT
v_call: TRBV7-2; d_call: TRBD1; clone_size: NA; j_call: TRBJ1-1; cdr3_aa: CASRTGQDFMNTEAFF; cdr3_nt: TGTGCCAGCAGGACAGGGCAGGATTTCATGAACACTGAAGCTTTCTTT
v_call: TRBV4-3; d_call: TRBD2; clone_size: NA; j_call: TRBJ2-7; cdr3_aa: CASSKLAGDSYEQYF; cdr3_nt: TGCGCCAGCAGCAAACTAGCGGGGGACTCCTACGAGCAGTACTTC
v_call: TRBV12-3/TRBV12-4; d_call: NA; clone_size: NA; j_call: TRBJ1-2; cdr3_aa: CASSAHTNYGYTF; cdr3_nt: TGTGCCAGCAGTGCGCATACTAACTATGGCTACACCTTC
v_call: TRBV5-4; d_call: TRBD2; clone_size: NA; j_call: TRBJ2-5; cdr3_aa: CASSHPGGGWETQYF; cdr3_nt: TGTGCCAGCAGCCACCCTGGGGGGGGGTGGGAGACCCAGTACTTC
v_call: TRBV7-2; d_call: NA; clone_size: NA; j_call: TRBJ2-7; cdr3_aa: CASSPRGGYEQYF; cdr3_nt: TGTGCCAGCAGCCCCAGGGGCGGGTACGAGCAGTACTTC
v_call: TRBV11-2; d_call: TRBD1; clone_size: NA; j_call: TRBJ2-6; cdr3_aa: CQVSGQGYSGANVLTF; cdr3_nt: TGTCAGGTTTCCGGACAGGGATACTCTGGGGCCAACGTCCTGACTTTC
v_call: TRBV19; d_call: NA; clone_size: NA; j_call: TRBJ2-1; cdr3_aa: CASSIGGLIYNEQFF; cdr3_nt: TGTGCCAGTAGTATTGGGGGACTTATCTACAATGAGCAGTTCTTC
v_call: TRBV9; d_call: NA; clone_size: few; j_call: TRBJ1-5; cdr3_aa: CASSPTGQKNQPQHF; cdr3_nt: TGTGCCAGCAGCCCGACTGGACAGAAAAATCAGCCCCAGCATTTT
v_call: TRBV5-8; d_call: NA; clone_size: NA; j_call: TRBJ2-3; cdr3_aa: CASSLALDTQYF; cdr3_nt: TGTGCCAGCAGCTTGGCCTTAGATACGCAGTATTTT
v_call: TRBV5-1; d_call: TRBD1; clone_size: NA; j_call: TRBJ1-4; cdr3_aa: CASSPARRGRGEKLFF; cdr3_nt: TGCGCCAGCAGCCCCGCTCGTAGGGGGCGAGGTGAAAAACTGTTTTTT
v_call: TRBV6-5; d_call: NA; clone_size: NA; j_call: TRBJ2-1; cdr3_aa: CASKSPGEAYNEQFF; cdr3_nt: TGTGCCAGCAAGAGCCCAGGGGAAGCCTACAATGAGCAGTTCTTC
v_call: TRBV28; d_call: TRBD1; clone_size: once; j_call: TRBJ1-5; cdr3_aa: CASSHRGSNQPQHF; cdr3_nt: TGTGCCAGCAGTCACAGGGGAAGCAATCAGCCCCAGCATTTT
v_call: TRBV7-9; d_call: TRBD2; clone_size: NA; j_call: TRBJ2-7; cdr3_aa: CASSLAGEPRVYYEQYF; cdr3_nt: TGTGCCAGCAGCTTGGCGGGAGAGCCGCGTGTATACTACGAGCAGTACTTC
v_call: TRBV5-6; d_call: NA; clone_size: once; j_call: TRBJ2-3; cdr3_aa: CASSPVGAWTDTQYF; cdr3_nt: TGTGCCAGCAGCCCGGTAGGGGCTTGGACAGATACGCAGTATTTT
v_call: TRBV27; d_call: NA; clone_size: NA; j_call: TRBJ2-1; cdr3_aa: CASSLPLGNEQFF; cdr3_nt: TGTGCCAGCAGCCTCCCACTCGGCAATGAGCAGTTCTTC
v_call: TRBV5-1; d_call: NA; clone_size: NA; j_call: TRBJ2-2; cdr3_aa: CASSFQGMNTGELFF; cdr3_nt: TGCGCCAGCAGCTTCCAGGGGATGAACACCGGGGAGCTGTTTTTT
v_call: TRBV10-3; d_call: TRBD2; clone_size: NA; j_call: TRBJ2-2; cdr3_aa: CAISDSSGGVFTGELFF; cdr3_nt: TGTGCCATCAGTGACTCTAGCGGGGGGGTGTTTACCGGGGAGCTGTTTTTT
v_call: TRBV6-5; d_call: NA; clone_size: NA; j_call: TRBJ2-2; cdr3_aa: CASSYSNRAGELFF; cdr3_nt: TGTGCCAGCAGTTACTCAAACAGGGCCGGGGAGCTGTTTTTT
v_call: TRBV4-1; d_call: NA; clone_size: NA; j_call: TRBJ2-7; cdr3_aa: CASSQDVTEPYYEQYF; cdr3_nt: TGCGCCAGCAGCCAAGATGTTACGGAGCCATACTACGAGCAGTACTTC
v_call: TRBV5-6; d_call: TRBD2; clone_size: NA; j_call: TRBJ2-5; cdr3_aa: CASSLGPSGVQETQYF; cdr3_nt: TGTGCCAGCAGCTTGGGCCCTAGCGGGGTCCAAGAGACCCAGTACTTC
v_call: TRBV4-1; d_call: TRBD1; clone_size: NA; j_call: TRBJ2-7; cdr3_aa: CASSRTGQGYEQYF; cdr3_nt: TGCGCCAGCAGCCGAACGGGACAGGGGTACGAGCAGTACTTC
v_call: TRBV11-2; d_call: TRBD1; clone_size: NA; j_call: TRBJ1-2; cdr3_aa: CASSSGQGAYGYTF; cdr3_nt: TGTGCCAGCAGCTCCGGACAGGGGGCCTATGGCTACACCTTC
v_call: TRBV7-9; d_call: TRBD1; clone_size: NA; j_call: TRBJ1-1; cdr3_aa: CASSQDRVTEAFF; cdr3_nt: TGTGCCAGCAGCCAAGACAGGGTCACTGAAGCTTTCTTT
v_call: TRBV27; d_call: NA; clone_size: NA; j_call: TRBJ2-2; cdr3_aa: CASSPYRAGELFF; cdr3_nt: TGTGCCAGCAGTCCTTACAGGGCCGGGGAGCTGTTTTTT
v_call: TRBV27; d_call: NA; clone_size: NA; j_call: TRBJ2-2; cdr3_aa: CASSLRQNTGELFF; cdr3_nt: TGTGCCAGCAGTTTACGACAGAACACCGGGGAGCTGTTTTTT
v_call: TRBV15; d_call: NA; clone_size: NA; j_call: TRBJ1-2; cdr3_aa: CATSSSQGWRYTF; cdr3_nt: TGTGCCACCAGCAGCTCCCAGGGGTGGCGCTACACCTTC
v_call: TRBV7-2; d_call: TRBD1; clone_size: NA; j_call: TRBJ2-2; cdr3_aa: CASSSSTGIAGELFF; cdr3_nt: TGTGCCAGCAGCTCCTCGACAGGGATCGCCGGGGAGCTGTTTTTT
v_call: TRBV9; d_call: NA; clone_size: NA; j_call: TRBJ1-2; cdr3_aa: CASSPDSNYGYTF; cdr3_nt: TGTGCCAGCAGCCCCGACAGCAACTATGGCTACACCTTC
v_call: TRBV7-2; d_call: NA; clone_size: NA; j_call: TRBJ1-2; cdr3_aa: CASSPLWDSDGYTF; cdr3_nt: TGTGCCAGCAGCCCCCTCTGGGACTCAGACGGCTACACCTTC
v_call: TRBV20-1; d_call: NA; clone_size: NA; j_call: TRBJ2-7; cdr3_aa: CSARGAGEQYF; cdr3_nt: TGCAGTGCTAGAGGGGCAGGGGAGCAGTACTTC
v_call: TRBV5-1; d_call: TRBD1; clone_size: many; j_call: TRBJ2-5; cdr3_aa: CASSLKIQQGASKWTQYF; cdr3_nt: TGCGCCAGCAGCTTGAAGATCCAACAGGGGGCGTCTAAATGGACCCAGTACTTC
v_call: TRBV5-1; d_call: NA; clone_size: NA; j_call: TRBJ2-7; cdr3_aa: CASSLADEQYF; cdr3_nt: TGCGCCAGCAGCTTGGCTGACGAGCAGTACTTC
v_call: TRBV19; d_call: TRBD1; clone_size: NA; j_call: TRBJ2-4; cdr3_aa: CASSGGTGGLDIQYF; cdr3_nt: TGTGCCAGTAGTGGCGGGACAGGGGGCCTGGACATTCAGTACTTC
v_call: TRBV19; d_call: NA; clone_size: NA; j_call: TRBJ1-2; cdr3_aa: CASSSGVDNYGYTF; cdr3_nt: TGTGCCAGTAGCAGCGGGGTCGATAACTATGGCTACACCTTC
v_call: TRBV15; d_call: TRBD2; clone_size: medium-sized; j_call: TRBJ2-3; cdr3_aa: CATSGGGPPDTQYF; cdr3_nt: TGTGCCACCAGCGGGGGAGGGCCGCCAGATACGCAGTATTTT
v_call: TRBV6-1; d_call: NA; clone_size: NA; j_call: TRBJ1-1; cdr3_aa: CASSESGAFF; cdr3_nt: TGTGCCAGCAGTGAAAGCGGCGCTTTCTTT
v_call: TRBV4-1; d_call: TRBD1; clone_size: NA; j_call: TRBJ1-2; cdr3_aa: CASSQEGGRGGYGYTF; cdr3_nt: TGCGCCAGCAGCCAAGAAGGGGGCAGGGGCGGATATGGCTACACCTTC
v_call: TRBV6-4; d_call: TRBD2; clone_size: NA; j_call: TRBJ2-1; cdr3_aa: CASSEAGGYDEQFF; cdr3_nt: TGTGCCAGCAGTGAGGCGGGGGGCTATGATGAGCAGTTCTTC
v_call: TRBV5-1; d_call: TRBD1; clone_size: NA; j_call: TRBJ1-1; cdr3_aa: CASSQTGGMVYTEAFF; cdr3_nt: TGCGCCAGCAGCCAAACAGGGGGCATGGTGTACACTGAAGCTTTCTTT
v_call: TRBV5-4; d_call: NA; clone_size: once; j_call: TRBJ2-7; cdr3_aa: CASGRQSSYEQYF; cdr3_nt: TGTGCCAGCGGCAGACAGAGCTCCTACGAGCAGTACTTC
v_call: TRBV4-1; d_call: TRBD1; clone_size: NA; j_call: TRBJ2-7; cdr3_aa: CASSQADRDRGEQYF; cdr3_nt: TGCGCCAGCAGCCAGGCAGACCGTGACAGGGGGGAGCAGTACTTC